The TCR beta chain under discussion was sequenced for a study of persistence of HIV-infected CD4 T cells. Whole-study findings and limits: Degenerate expanded CDR3beta sequences were enriched among CMV- and Gag-responding cells. Proviral oligoclonality tracked with TCR oligoclonality within the same sorted cells.

With 4 bases removed from V and 8 bases from J, the gap between germline ends came to 9 bases. There are 12 residues in the CDR3. In germline, CDR1 is SNHLY, CDR2 FYNNEI. The immunoSEQ assay was version 4, run in survey mode. Clones were read by immunoSEQ multiplex PCR, and TCRdb kept only the in-frame ones, dropping some. The sample lists under 20,000 clones; roughly two thirds were seen once. On this clone itself: Its specificity is unknown.

Cells were stimulated with overlapping HIV-1 Gag 15-mer peptides. Sorting selected CD4+ T cells upregulating both CD40 ligand and CD69. Adults with HIV-1 started suppressive ART while chronically infected. The sequence was obtained from an adult woman with HIV who was CMV-seropositive. The source material was CD4+ T cells sorted from PBMCs after approximately 19-hour stimulation, sampled from a patient who received antiretroviral therapy. The V call is TRBV2, the J call TRBJ2-1, with D possibly matching TRBD2 (5 bases). CDR3 DNA sequence: TGTGCCAGCAGTGGGGCCGGGGATGAGCAGTTCTTC. This encodes CASSGAGDEQFF.